This T cell receptor (beta chain) originates from a study of blood T cell repertoires in COVID-19. Study-wide context: Sites in the United States, Italy and Spain provided acute and convalescent COVID-19 samples.

The CDR3 is made up of 15 amino acids. The germline gives CDR1 KGHSH, CDR2 LQKENI. V shed 2 bases and J 7 bases; nucleotides not matched to a gene: 8. The repertoire was sequenced with immunoSEQ multiplex PCR; TCRdb's copy has only in-frame clones and lacks some. The data contain 350,000 or so clones, almost 90% of them singletons. This clone has just one count. The clonotype was recovered from a young man with active or convalescent COVID-19. The specimen sequenced was peripheral blood. The chain has TRBV18 and TRBJ2-7; TRBD1 matches 10 bases. The CDR3 here is CASSPMGQGYGEQYF. The CDR3 DNA reads TGTGCCAGCTCACCAATGGGACAGGGGTATGGGGAGCAGTACTTC. Complete variable domain (other parts from reference TRBV18 and TRBJ2-7): NAGVMQNPRHLVRRRGQEARLRCSPMKGHSHVYWYRQLPEEGLKFMVYLQKENIIDESGMPKERFSAEFPKEGPSILRIQQVVRGDSAAYFCASSPMGQGYGEQYFGPGTRLTVT.